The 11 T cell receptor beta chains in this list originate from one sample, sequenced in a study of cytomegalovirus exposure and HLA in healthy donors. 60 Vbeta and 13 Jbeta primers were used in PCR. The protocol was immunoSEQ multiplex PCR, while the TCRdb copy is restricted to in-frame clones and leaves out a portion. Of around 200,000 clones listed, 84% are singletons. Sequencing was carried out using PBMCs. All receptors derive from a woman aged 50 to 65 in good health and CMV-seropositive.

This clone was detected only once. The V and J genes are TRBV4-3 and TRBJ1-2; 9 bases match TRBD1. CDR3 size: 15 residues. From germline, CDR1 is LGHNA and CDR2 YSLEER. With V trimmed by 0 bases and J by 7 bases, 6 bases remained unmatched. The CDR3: CASSQELQGASGYTF. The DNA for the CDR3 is TGCGCCAGCAGCCAAGAGCTACAGGGGGCGAGTGGCTACACCTTC.

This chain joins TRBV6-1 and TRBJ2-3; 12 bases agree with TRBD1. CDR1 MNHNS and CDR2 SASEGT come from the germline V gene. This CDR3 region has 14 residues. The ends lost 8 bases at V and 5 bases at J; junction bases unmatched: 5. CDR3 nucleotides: TGTGCCAGCTGCCGGGACAGGGGGCAAGATACGCAGTATTTT. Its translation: CASCRDRGQDTQYF.

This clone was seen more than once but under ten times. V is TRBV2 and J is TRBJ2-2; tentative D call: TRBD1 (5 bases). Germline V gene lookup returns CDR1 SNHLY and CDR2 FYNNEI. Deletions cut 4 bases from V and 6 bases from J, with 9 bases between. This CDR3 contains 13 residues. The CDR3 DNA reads TGTGCCAGCAGTGCTCGACAGTCCGGGGAGCTGTTTTTT. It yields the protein CASSARQSGELFF.

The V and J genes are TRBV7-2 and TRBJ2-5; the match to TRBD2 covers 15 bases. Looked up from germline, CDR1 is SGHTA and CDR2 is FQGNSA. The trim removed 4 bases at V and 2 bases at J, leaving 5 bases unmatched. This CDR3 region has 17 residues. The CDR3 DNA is TGTGCCAGCAGCTCTGGGACTAGCGGGGGGAGTCAAGAGACCCAGTACTTC. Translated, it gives CASSSGTSGGSQETQYF.

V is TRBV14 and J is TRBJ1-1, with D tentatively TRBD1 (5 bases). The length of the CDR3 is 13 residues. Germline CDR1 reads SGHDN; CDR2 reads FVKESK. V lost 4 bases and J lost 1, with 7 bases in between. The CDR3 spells CASSRQRNTEAFF. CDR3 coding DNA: TGTGCCAGCAGCCGACAGAGGAACACTGAAGCTTTCTTT.

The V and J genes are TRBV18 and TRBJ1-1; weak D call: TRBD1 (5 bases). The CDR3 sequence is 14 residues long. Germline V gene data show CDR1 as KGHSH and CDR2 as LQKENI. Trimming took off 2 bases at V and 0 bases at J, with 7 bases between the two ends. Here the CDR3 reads CASSPKTVNTEAFF. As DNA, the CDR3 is TGTGCCAGCTCACCAAAGACAGTGAACACTGAAGCTTTCTTT.

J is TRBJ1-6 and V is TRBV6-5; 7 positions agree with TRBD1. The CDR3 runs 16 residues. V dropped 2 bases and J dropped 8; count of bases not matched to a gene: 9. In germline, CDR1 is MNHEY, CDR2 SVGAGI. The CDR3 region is CASSYPGQPPHSPLHF. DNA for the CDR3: TGTGCCAGCAGTTACCCGGGACAGCCGCCCCATTCACCCCTCCACTTT.

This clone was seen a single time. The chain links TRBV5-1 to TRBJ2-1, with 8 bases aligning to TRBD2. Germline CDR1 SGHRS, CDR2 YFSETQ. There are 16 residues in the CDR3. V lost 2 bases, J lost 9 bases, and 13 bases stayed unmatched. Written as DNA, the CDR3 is TGCGCCAGCAGCTTTTGGGCTAGCGGGTCCGGCGGTGAGCAGTTCTTC. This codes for CASSFWASGSGGEQFF.

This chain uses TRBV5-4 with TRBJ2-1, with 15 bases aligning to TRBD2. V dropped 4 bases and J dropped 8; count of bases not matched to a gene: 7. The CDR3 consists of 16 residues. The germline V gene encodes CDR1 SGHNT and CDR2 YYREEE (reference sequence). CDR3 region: CASSPGLAGGVYEQFF. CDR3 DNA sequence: TGTGCCAGCAGCCCGGGACTAGCGGGGGGAGTATATGAGCAGTTCTTC. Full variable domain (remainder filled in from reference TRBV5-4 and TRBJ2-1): ETGVTQSPTHLIKTRGQQVTLRCSSQSGHNTVSWYQQALGQGPQFIFQYYREEENGRGNFPPRFSGLQFPNYSSELNVNALELDDSALYLCASSPGLAGGVYEQFFGPGTRLTVL.

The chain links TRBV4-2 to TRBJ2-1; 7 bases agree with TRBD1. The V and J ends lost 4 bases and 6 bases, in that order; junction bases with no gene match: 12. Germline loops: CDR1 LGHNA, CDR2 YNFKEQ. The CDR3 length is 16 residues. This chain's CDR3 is CASSLSPYEGANEQFF. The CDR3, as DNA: TGTGCCAGCAGCCTAAGTCCCTATGAGGGGGCCAATGAGCAGTTCTTC.

The chain's CDR3 is CASSERGGYYGYTF. CDR3 in DNA: TGTGCCAGCAGTGAACGCGGGGGGTACTATGGCTACACCTTC. J is TRBJ1-2 and V is TRBV2; the D gene is possibly TRBD1 (5 bases). The CDR3 is 14 amino acids. Per the germline V gene, CDR1 is SNHLY and CDR2 is FYNNEI. The V gene lost 2 bases and the J gene lost 3 bases, with 10 bases spanning the gap.